Listed below are T cell receptor beta chains from one sample, sequenced in a study of blood T cell repertoires in COVID-19. Only in-frame clones appear in the TCRdb table, and some are missing; sequencing was by immunoSEQ multiplex PCR. The data show 170,000 or so clones, 60% to 80% seen once. The sequenced sample was peripheral blood. The receptors derive from a woman in her seventies with acute or convalescent COVID-19. CDR3s include the opening cysteine and the closing phenylalanine or tryptophan. Each record gives: V gene, clone size, D gene, J gene, CDR3 DNA, CDR3 protein. The D gene is left open where the match is weak. Size values are once, few and many counts, or a class for expanded clones, and some rows have none.

TRBV5-6	.	TRBD2	TRBJ2-1	TGTGCCAGCAGCTTGGGGCTAGCGGGAGGGCCCAACAATGAGCAGTTCTTC	CASSLGLAGGPNNEQFF
TRBV29-1	.	TRBD1	TRBJ1-6	TGCAGCGTTGAAGGACAGGGGGGTCGTTCACCCCTCCACTTT	CSVEGQGGRSPLHF
TRBV6-5	once	TRBD2	TRBJ2-7	TGTGCCAGCAGGTTGGGAGGGAGCTCCTACGAGCAGTACTTC	CASRLGGSSYEQYF
TRBV2	.	.	TRBJ2-7	TGTGCCAGCAGTGCTCAGATTACCTACGAGCAGTACTTC	CASSAQITYEQYF
TRBV7-2	many	TRBD2	TRBJ2-2	TGTGCCAGCAGCAGCGGGGGTTGGACGAACACCGGGGAGCTGTTTTTT	CASSSGGWTNTGELFF
TRBV19	.	.	TRBJ1-6	TGTGCCAGTAGTCAGCAGGGGAGAGATTCCCCCCTCCACTTT	CASSQQGRDSPLHF
TRBV19	.	.	TRBJ1-5	TGTGCCAGTAGTTTACAGGGCTATCAGCCCCAGCATTTT	CASSLQGYQPQHF
TRBV7-9	.	TRBD1	TRBJ2-7	TGTGCCAGCAGCTTTAGGACAGGGCAGTACTTC	CASSFRTGQYF
TRBV7-9	.	TRBD1	TRBJ2-2	TGTGCCAGCAGCCCAGGGGGTTGGGAGCTGTTTTTT	CASSPGGWELFF
TRBV19	.	TRBD1	TRBJ2-3	TGTGCCAGTGGGACAGGGGGGACAGATACGCAGTATTTT	CASGTGGTDTQYF
TRBV7-9	.	.	TRBJ1-2	TGTGCCAGCAGCCCATCACTAAACTATGGCTACACCTTC	CASSPSLNYGYTF
TRBV18	.	TRBD1	TRBJ1-5	TGTGCCAGCTCACCACCGGGGACAGGCGTACAGCCCCAGCATTTT	CASSPPGTGVQPQHF
TRBV7-2	.	.	TRBJ1-6	TGTGCCAGCAGCCGGGGGGGGAGGCATTCACCCCTCCACTTT	CASSRGGRHSPLHF
TRBV7-2	once	.	TRBJ1-5	TGTGCCAGCAGCTTAGACCCCCGGCAGCCCCAGCATTTT	CASSLDPRQPQHF
TRBV29-1	.	TRBD2	TRBJ2-7	TGCAGCGTGGAGTCTAGCGGGATTCTTTCCTACGAGCAGTACTTC	CSVESSGILSYEQYF
TRBV30	.	TRBD1	TRBJ1-5	TGTGCCTGGGGGGGTACAGGGGGCCCGCCCCAGCATTTT	CAWGGTGGPPQHF
TRBV6-5	.	.	TRBJ2-1	TGTGCCAGCAGCGTGTTCCGCTCCTACAATGAGCAGTTCTTC	CASSVFRSYNEQFF
TRBV7-9	few	.	TRBJ1-2	TGTGCCAGCAGCTTATCGGGGGGAAATCGGTATGGCTACACCTTC	CASSLSGGNRYGYTF
TRBV4-1	.	TRBD1	TRBJ1-6	TGCGCCAGCAGCCTAGAGAGTACAGGGGTCTCCTATAATTCACCCCTCCACTTT	CASSLESTGVSYNSPLHF
TRBV13	.	.	TRBJ2-6	TGTGCCAGCAGCTTACGCTCTGGGGCCAACGTCCTGACTTTC	CASSLRSGANVLTF
TRBV19	.	.	TRBJ1-4	TGTGCCAGTAGTACCGTCCGGGGGAATGAAAAACTGTTTTTT	CASSTVRGNEKLFF
TRBV28	.	.	TRBJ2-5	TGTGCCAGCAGTCCCGGGGGGCTGGCGGGTCAAGAGACCCAGTACTTC	CASSPGGLAGQETQYF
TRBV10-2	.	TRBD1	TRBJ1-1	TGCGCCAGCAGTGAGAACAGGGGAAACACTGAAGCTTTCTTT	CASSENRGNTEAFF
TRBV9	.	.	TRBJ2-2	TGTGCCAGCAGCGTAGAAGGCGGTGCCACCGGGGAGCTGTTTTTT	CASSVEGGATGELFF
TRBV27	.	.	TRBJ2-3	TGTGCCAGCAGCCCAGTGGGGACTCCTAGCACAGATACGCAGTATTTT	CASSPVGTPSTDTQYF
TRBV29-1	.	.	TRBJ1-1	TGCAGCGTTGAAGAGGGAGGGCGGACTGAAGCTTTCTTT	CSVEEGGRTEAFF
TRBV4-2	.	.	TRBJ2-5	TGTGCCAGCAGCCAAGATTTGGGGCTTATTGTAGAGACCCAGTACTTC	CASSQDLGLIVETQYF
TRBV5-1	.	.	TRBJ1-4	TGCGCCAGCAGCTTGGCCAGGGAGGCTAATGAAAAACTGTTTTTT	CASSLAREANEKLFF
TRBV5-4	few	TRBD2	TRBJ2-7	TGTGCCAGCAGCTTGGGCCTGGCGGGAGTGGGCCCTTACGAGCAGTACTTC	CASSLGLAGVGPYEQYF
TRBV6-1	.	.	TRBJ2-7	TGTGCCAGCAGTTTCCGACCGGAAGTTTTGAGGGACTTC	CASSFRPEVLRDF
TRBV19	.	TRBD2	TRBJ2-7	TGTGCCAGTAGTGCCATGGGGACTAGCGGGAGGGGAATTTCGTACGAGCAGTACTTC	CASSAMGTSGRGISYEQYF
TRBV19	.	.	TRBJ2-7	TGTGCCAGTAGTAATGGGGGGGCCGGTTACGAGCAGTACTTC	CASSNGGAGYEQYF
TRBV7-6	.	TRBD1	TRBJ2-6	TGTGCCAGCAGCCCAGGGGGTATAGCTGGGGCCAACGTCCTGACTTTC	CASSPGGIAGANVLTF
TRBV6-5	.	TRBD1	TRBJ1-5	TGTGCCAGCAGGAGGACAGGAGGCAATCAGCCCCAGCATTTT	CASRRTGGNQPQHF
TRBV3-1/TRBV3-2	.	TRBD2	TRBJ2-3	TGTGCCAGCAGCCAGGGGGGGTACGTCCGCACAGATACGCAGTATTTT	CASSQGGYVRTDTQYF
TRBV13	.	TRBD2	TRBJ2-2	TGTGCCAGCAGCCACACTCCGGGACTAGCGGCCACCGGGGAGCTGTTTTTT	CASSHTPGLAATGELFF
TRBV30	.	.	TRBJ1-4	TGTGCCTGGTCAAGACAGCCTCCGGTCCTTCTGTTTTTT	CAWSRQPPVLLFF
TRBV29-1	few	.	TRBJ2-1	TGCAGCGGGGGAATAGTGTTCTCCTACAATGAGCAGTTCTTC	CSGGIVFSYNEQFF
TRBV6-5	.	TRBD1	TRBJ2-5	TGTGCCAGCAGTTCTCAACAGGGGGCCGGGGAGACCCAGTACTTC	CASSSQQGAGETQYF
TRBV6-5	.	.	TRBJ2-7	TGTGCCAGCAGTTCCCCTAGCTCCTACGAGCAGTACTTC	CASSSPSSYEQYF
TRBV19	.	TRBD1	TRBJ2-2	TGTGCCAGTAGTACCGCTCTACAGGGGGCCGGGGAGCTGTTTTTT	CASSTALQGAGELFF
TRBV10-2	once	TRBD2	TRBJ2-1	TGCGCCAGTCATGGGACTAGCCCCTCCGATGAGCAGTTCTTC	CASHGTSPSDEQFF
TRBV28	few	.	TRBJ2-7	TGTGCCAGCAGCTCCGGACAGTCCTACGAGCAGTACTTC	CASSSGQSYEQYF
TRBV2	.	TRBD1	TRBJ1-6	TGTGCCAGCTCGGAGGGGGCACGAAGTTCACCCCTCCACTTT	CASSEGARSSPLHF
TRBV30	.	.	TRBJ1-1	TGTGCCTGGAGTGGAGGGAGAGGCGGCATGAACACTGAAGCTTTCTTT	CAWSGGRGGMNTEAFF
TRBV5-4	.	TRBD2	TRBJ2-1	TGTGCCAGCAGCTTGGATGGACTAGCGGCTAATGAGCAGTTCTTC	CASSLDGLAANEQFF
TRBV20-1	.	.	TRBJ1-5	TGCAGTGCTAGAGATCGGGAGTCCCAGCATTTT	CSARDRESQHF
TRBV27	.	.	TRBJ2-1	TGTGCCAGCAGTTTACTCGCGTCCAATGAGCAGTTCTTC	CASSLLASNEQFF
TRBV7-6	.	TRBD1	TRBJ1-1	TGTGCCAGCAGCTTAGGGTCGGGACAGTGGGGAGAGAACACTGAAGCTTTCTTT	CASSLGSGQWGENTEAFF
TRBV24-1	.	.	TRBJ2-5	TGTGCCACCAGTGGTCCGGAGCGGGCAGGCCAAGAGACCCAGTACTTC	CATSGPERAGQETQYF
TRBV28	few	.	TRBJ2-3	TGTGCCAGCAGTTTATCGGGTCCAAGCACAGATACGCAGTATTTT	CASSLSGPSTDTQYF
TRBV19	once	.	TRBJ2-1	TGTGCCAGTAGTATAGGAAGGCTAGATGAGCAGTTCTTC	CASSIGRLDEQFF
TRBV7-3	.	TRBD2	TRBJ2-1	TGTGCCAGCAGCCCCGGACTAGCGGGAGGGGGGCACAATGAGCAGTTCTTC	CASSPGLAGGGHNEQFF
TRBV19	once	TRBD1	TRBJ1-4	TGTGCCAGTAGCAGGACAGGGGCTGAAAAACTGTTTTTT	CASSRTGAEKLFF
TRBV29-1	.	.	TRBJ1-2	TGCAGCGCGCAGGATACTAACTATGGCTACACCTTC	CSAQDTNYGYTF
TRBV18	.	TRBD2	TRBJ2-7	TGTGCCAGCTCACCCTCAAAGACTAGCAGTTCCATCTTATGGTACGAGCAGTACTTC	CASSPSKTSSSILWYEQYF